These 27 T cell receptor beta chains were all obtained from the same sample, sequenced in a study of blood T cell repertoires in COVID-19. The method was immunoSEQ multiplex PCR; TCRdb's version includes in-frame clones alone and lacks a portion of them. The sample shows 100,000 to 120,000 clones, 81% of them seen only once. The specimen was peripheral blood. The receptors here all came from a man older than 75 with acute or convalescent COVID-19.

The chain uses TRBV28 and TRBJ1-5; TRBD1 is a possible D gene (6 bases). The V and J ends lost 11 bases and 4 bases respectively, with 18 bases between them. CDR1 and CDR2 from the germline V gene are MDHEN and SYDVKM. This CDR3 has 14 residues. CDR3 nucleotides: TGTGCCGGCAAAGGGGGGGGCGTAAATCAGCCCCAGCATTTT. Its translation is CAGKGGGVNQPQHF.

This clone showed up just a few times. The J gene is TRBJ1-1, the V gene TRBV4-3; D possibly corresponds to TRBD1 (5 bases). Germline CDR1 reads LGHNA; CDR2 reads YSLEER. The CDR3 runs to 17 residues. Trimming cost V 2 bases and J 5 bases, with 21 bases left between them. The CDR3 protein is CASSQRLAGLGGTEAFF. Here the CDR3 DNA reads TGCGCCAGCAGCCAACGTCTCGCAGGGTTAGGAGGGACTGAAGCTTTCTTT.

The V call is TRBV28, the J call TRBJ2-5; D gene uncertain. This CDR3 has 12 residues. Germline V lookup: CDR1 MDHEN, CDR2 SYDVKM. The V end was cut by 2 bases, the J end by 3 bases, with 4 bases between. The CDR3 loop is CASSLLKETQYF. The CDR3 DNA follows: TGTGCCAGCAGTTTACTTAAAGAGACCCAGTACTTC.

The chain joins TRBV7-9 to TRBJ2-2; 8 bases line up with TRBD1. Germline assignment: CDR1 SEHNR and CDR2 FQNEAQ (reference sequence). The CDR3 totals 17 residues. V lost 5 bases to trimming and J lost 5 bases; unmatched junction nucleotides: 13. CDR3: CASSQDRGPAETGELFF. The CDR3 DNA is TGTGCCAGCAGCCAAGACAGGGGCCCCGCGGAGACCGGGGAGCTGTTTTTT.

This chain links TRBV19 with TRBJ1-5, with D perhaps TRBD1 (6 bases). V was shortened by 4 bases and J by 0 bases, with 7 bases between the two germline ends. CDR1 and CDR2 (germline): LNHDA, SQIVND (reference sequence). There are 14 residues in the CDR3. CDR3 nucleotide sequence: TGTGCCAGTAGTAGGACAGATAGCAATCAGCCCCAGCATTTT. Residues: CASSRTDSNQPQHF.

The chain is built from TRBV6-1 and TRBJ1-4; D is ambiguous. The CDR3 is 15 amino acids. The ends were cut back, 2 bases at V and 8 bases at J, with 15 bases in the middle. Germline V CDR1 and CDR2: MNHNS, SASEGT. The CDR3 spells CASSESPKAGEKLFF. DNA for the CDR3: TGTGCCAGCAGTGAATCCCCGAAAGCGGGCGAAAAACTGTTTTTT.

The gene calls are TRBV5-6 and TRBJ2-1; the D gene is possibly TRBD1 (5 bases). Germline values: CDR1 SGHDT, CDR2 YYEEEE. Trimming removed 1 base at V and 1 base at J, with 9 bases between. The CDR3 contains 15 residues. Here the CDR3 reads CASSLQGRSYNEQFF. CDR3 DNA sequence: TGTGCCAGCAGCTTGCAGGGAAGATCCTACAATGAGCAGTTCTTC.

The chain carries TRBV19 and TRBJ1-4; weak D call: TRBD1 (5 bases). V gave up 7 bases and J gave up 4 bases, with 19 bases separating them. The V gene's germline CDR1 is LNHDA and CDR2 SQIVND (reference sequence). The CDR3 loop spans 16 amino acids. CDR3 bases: TGTGCCAGTACCACAAACCCGGGGAGGGGTAATGAAAAACTGTTTTTT. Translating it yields CASTTNPGRGNEKLFF.

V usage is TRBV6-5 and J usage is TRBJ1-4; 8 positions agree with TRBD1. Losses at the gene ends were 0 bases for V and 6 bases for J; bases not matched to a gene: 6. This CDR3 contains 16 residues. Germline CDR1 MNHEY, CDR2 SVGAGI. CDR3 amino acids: CASSYSNTGGHEKLFF. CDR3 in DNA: TGTGCCAGCAGTTACTCCAACACAGGGGGGCATGAAAAACTGTTTTTT.

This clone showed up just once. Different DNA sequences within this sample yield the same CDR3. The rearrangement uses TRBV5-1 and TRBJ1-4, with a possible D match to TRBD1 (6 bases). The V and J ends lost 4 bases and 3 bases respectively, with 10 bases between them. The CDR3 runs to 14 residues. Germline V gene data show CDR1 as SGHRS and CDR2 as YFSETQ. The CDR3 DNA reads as TGCGCCAGCAGCCTCCAGGGGTCTAATGAAAAACTGTTTTTT. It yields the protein CASSLQGSNEKLFF.

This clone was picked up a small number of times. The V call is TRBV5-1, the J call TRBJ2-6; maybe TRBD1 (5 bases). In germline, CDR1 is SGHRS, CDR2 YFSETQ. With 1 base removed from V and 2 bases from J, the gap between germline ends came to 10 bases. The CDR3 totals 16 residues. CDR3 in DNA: TGCGCCAGCAGCTTGACAGGCCTTACTGGGGCCAACGTCCTGACTTTC. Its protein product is CASSLTGLTGANVLTF.

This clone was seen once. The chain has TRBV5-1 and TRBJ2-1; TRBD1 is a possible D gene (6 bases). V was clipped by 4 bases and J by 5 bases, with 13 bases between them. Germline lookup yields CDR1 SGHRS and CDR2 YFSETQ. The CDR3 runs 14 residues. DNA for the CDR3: TGCGCCAGCAGCCCCCTTGGACAGCACAATGAGCAGTTCTTC. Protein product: CASSPLGQHNEQFF.

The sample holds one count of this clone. CDR3 nucleotide sequence: TGCGCCAGCGGCCCGGGACAGGCCTACGAGCAGTACTTC. As protein: CASGPGQAYEQYF. This chain links TRBV10-1 with TRBJ2-7, with TRBD1 identical over 8 bases. Germline CDR1 reads WNHNN; CDR2 reads SYGVQD (reference sequence). V lost 8 bases to trimming and J lost 2 bases; unmatched junction nucleotides: 5. The CDR3 length is 13 residues.

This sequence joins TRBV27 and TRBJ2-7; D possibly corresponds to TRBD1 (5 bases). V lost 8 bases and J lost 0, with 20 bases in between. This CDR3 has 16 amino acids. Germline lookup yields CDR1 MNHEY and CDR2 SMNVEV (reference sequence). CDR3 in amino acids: CASHSLQGASSYEQYF. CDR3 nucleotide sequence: TGTGCCAGCCATTCCCTCCAGGGCGCTAGCTCCTACGAGCAGTACTTC.

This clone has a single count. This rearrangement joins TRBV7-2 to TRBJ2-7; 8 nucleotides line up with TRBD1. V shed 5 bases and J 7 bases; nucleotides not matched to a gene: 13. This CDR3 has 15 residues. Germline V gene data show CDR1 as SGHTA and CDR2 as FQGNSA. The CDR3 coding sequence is TGTGCCAGCAGCGTTACGAGGGGGACAGGTAAAGAGCAGTACTTC. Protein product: CASSVTRGTGKEQYF.

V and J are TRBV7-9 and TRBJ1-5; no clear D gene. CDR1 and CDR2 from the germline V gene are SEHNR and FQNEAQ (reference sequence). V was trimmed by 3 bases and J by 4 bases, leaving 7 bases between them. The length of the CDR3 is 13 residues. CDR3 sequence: CASSFAGNQPQHF. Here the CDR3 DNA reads TGTGCCAGCAGCTTTGCGGGAAATCAGCCCCAGCATTTT.

The CDR3 is CASSLAGSGWDYGYTF. CDR3 DNA sequence: TGTGCCAGCAGCTTGGCCGGGTCCGGGTGGGACTATGGCTACACCTTC. The V and J genes are TRBV5-6 and TRBJ1-2; D gene ambiguous. In germline, CDR1 is SGHDT, CDR2 YYEEEE. The length of the CDR3 is 16 residues. Between the trimmed V and J ends, which lost 0 bases and 3 bases, there was a span of 15 bases.

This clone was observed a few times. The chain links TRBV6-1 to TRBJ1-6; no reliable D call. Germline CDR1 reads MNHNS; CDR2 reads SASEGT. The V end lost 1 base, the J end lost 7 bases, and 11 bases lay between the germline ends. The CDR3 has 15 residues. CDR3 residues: CASSEVDRENSPLHF. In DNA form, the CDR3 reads TGTGCCAGCAGTGAAGTCGATCGCGAGAATTCACCCCTCCACTTT.

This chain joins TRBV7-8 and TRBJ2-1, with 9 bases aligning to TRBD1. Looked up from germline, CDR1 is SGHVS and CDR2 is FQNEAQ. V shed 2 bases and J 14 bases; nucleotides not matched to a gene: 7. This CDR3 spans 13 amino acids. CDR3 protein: CASSLRWGTGKFF. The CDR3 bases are TGTGCCAGCAGCTTACGTTGGGGGACAGGGAAGTTCTTC. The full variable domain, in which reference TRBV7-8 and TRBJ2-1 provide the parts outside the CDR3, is GAGVSQSPRYKVAKRGQDVALRCDPISGHVSLFWYQQALGQGPEFLTYFQNEAQLDKSGLPSDRFFAERPEGSVSTLKIQRTQQEDSAVYLCASSLRWGTGKFFGPGTRLTVL.

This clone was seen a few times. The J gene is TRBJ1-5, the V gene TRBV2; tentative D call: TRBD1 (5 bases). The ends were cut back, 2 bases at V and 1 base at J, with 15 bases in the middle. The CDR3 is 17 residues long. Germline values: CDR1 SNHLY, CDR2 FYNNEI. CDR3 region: CASSERQGLVSNQPQHF. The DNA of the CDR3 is TGTGCCAGCAGTGAACGGCAGGGCCTAGTGAGCAATCAGCCCCAGCATTTT.

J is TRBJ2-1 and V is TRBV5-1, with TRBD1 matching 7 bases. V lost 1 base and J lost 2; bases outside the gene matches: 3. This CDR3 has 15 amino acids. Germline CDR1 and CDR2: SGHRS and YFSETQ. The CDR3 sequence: CASSLTGDPYNEQFF. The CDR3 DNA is TGCGCCAGCAGCTTGACAGGGGACCCCTACAATGAGCAGTTCTTC.

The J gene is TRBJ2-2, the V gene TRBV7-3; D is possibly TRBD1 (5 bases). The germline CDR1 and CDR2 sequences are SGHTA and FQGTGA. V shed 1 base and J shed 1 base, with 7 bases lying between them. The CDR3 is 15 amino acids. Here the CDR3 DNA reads TGTGCCAGCAGCTTAAACAGGCAGAACACCGGGGAGCTGTTTTTT. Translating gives CASSLNRQNTGELFF.

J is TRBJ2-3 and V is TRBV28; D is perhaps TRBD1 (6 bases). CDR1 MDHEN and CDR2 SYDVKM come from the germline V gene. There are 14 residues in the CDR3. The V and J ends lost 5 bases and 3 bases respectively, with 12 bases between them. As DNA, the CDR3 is TGTGCCAGCAGTACAGGTCAGGGGACAGATACGCAGTATTTT. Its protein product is CASSTGQGTDTQYF.

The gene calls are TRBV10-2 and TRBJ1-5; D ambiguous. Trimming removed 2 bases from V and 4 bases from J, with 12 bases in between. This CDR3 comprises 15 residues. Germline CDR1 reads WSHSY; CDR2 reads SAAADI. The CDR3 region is CASSEHGNGNQPQHF. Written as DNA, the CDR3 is TGCGCCAGCAGTGAGCACGGGAATGGGAATCAGCCCCAGCATTTT.

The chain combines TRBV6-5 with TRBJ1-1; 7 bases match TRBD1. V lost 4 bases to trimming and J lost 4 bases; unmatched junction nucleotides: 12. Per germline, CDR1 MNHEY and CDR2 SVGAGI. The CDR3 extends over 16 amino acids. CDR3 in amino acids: CASSSRRGLRRTEAFF. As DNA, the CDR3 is TGTGCCAGCAGTTCTCGAAGGGGGCTAAGGCGCACTGAAGCTTTCTTT.

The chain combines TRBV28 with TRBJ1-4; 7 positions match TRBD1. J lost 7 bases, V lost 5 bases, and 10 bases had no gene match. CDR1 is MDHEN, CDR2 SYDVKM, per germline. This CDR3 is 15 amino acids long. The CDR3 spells CASSPADRVGEKLFF. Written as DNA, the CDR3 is TGTGCCAGCAGTCCCGCCGACAGGGTCGGTGAAAAACTGTTTTTT.

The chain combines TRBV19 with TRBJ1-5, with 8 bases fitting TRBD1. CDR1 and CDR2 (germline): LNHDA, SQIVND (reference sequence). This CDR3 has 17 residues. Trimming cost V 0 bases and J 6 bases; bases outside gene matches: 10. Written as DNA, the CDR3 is TGTGCCAGTAGTATAGATACTTGGACAGGGCGCAGTCAGCCCCAGCATTTT. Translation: CASSIDTWTGRSQPQHF.